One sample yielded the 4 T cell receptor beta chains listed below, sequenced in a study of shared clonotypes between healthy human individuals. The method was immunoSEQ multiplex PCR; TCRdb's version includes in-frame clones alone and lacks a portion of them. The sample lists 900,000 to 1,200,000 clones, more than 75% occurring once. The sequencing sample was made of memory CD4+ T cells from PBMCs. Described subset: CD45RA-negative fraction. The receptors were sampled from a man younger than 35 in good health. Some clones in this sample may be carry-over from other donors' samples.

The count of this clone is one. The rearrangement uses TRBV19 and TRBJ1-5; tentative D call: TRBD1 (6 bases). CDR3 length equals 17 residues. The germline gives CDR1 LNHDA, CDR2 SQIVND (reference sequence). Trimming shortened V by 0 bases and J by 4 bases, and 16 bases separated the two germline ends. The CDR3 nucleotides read TGTGCCAGTAGTATAGAAGGTTTGGACAGTGGGAATCAGCCCCAGCATTTT. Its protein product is CASSIEGLDSGNQPQHF.

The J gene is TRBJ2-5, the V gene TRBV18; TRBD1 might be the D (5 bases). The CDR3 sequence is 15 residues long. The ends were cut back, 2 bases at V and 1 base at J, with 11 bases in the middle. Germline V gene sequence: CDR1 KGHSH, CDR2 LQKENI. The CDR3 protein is CASSPYTGSQETQYF. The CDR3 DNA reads TGTGCCAGCTCACCATACACAGGATCCCAAGAGACCCAGTACTTC.

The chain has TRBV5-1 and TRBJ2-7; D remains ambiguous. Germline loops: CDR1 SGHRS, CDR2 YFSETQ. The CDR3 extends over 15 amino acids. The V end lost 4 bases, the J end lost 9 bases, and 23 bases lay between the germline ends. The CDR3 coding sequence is TGCGCCAGCAGCGGAACAGCTACCTACGAGTCGGTGCAGTACTTC. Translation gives CASSGTATYESVQYF. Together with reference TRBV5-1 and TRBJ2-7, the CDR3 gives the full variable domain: KAGVTQTPRYLIKTRGQQVTLSCSPISGHRSVSWYQQTPGQGLQFLFEYFSETQRNKGNFPGRFSGRQFSNSRSEMNVSTLELGDSALYLCASSGTATYESVQYFGPGTRLTVT.

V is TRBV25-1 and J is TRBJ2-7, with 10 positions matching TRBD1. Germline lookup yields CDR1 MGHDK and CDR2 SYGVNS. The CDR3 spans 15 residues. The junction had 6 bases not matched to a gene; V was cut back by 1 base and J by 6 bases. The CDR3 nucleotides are TGTGCCAGCAGTGAATTGACAGGGGGCCGGGGCGAGCAGTACTTC. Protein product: CASSELTGGRGEQYF.